The 31 T cell receptor beta chains in this list originate from one sample, sequenced in a study of T cells after yellow fever vaccination. TCRdb passed the 5' RACE reads through MiXCR, listing each CDR3 protein once. The data hold about 320,000 distinct CDR3 sequences, with 9.5% to 12% observed a single time. The sample was CD4+ T cells sorted from PBMCs, taken 45 days after the yellow fever booster vaccination. These receptors all stem from a man aged 18 to 29 who received the YFV17D yellow fever vaccine.

This clonotype occurred a few times. The chain uses TRBV6-5 and TRBJ2-2; TRBD2 is a possible D gene (5 bases). Germline V lookup: CDR1 MNHEY, CDR2 SVGAGI. Trimming removed 6 bases at V and 8 bases at J, with 13 bases between. There are 13 residues in the CDR3. The CDR3 region has the DNA TGTGCCAGCAGGTTTTGGGAGTCTGGGGAGCTGTTTTTT. This gives the protein CASRFWESGELFF.

This rearrangement joins TRBV27 to TRBJ2-1; D remains ambiguous. V lost 0 bases to trimming and J lost 12 bases, with 18 bases between them. This CDR3 has 15 amino acids. Germline V lookup: CDR1 MNHEY, CDR2 SMNVEV (reference sequence). The DNA of the CDR3 is TGTGCCAGCAGTTTATCTAGGCCCGCTTTTAGTGTGCAGTTCTTC. It is translated as CASSLSRPAFSVQFF.

At least ten counts were recorded for this clonotype. The CDR3 DNA is TGTGCCAGCAGTTACGATACCAGACAGGGGTGGGACACTGAAGCTTTCTTT. As protein: CASSYDTRQGWDTEAFF. The chain joins TRBV6-5 to TRBJ1-1; 8 bases agree with TRBD1. The junction had 11 bases not matched to a gene; V was cut back by 2 bases and J by 3 bases. CDR3 size: 17 residues. The germline gives CDR1 MNHEY, CDR2 SVGAGI.

This clonotype was seen more than once but under ten times. The rearrangement joins TRBV6-6 to TRBJ1-5, with 10 bases fitting TRBD1. Germline trimming cut 6 bases from V and 2 bases from J; bases unmatched to any gene: 13. Germline V gene lookup returns CDR1 MNHNY and CDR2 SVGAGI (reference sequence). This CDR3 is 18 amino acids long. For the CDR3, the DNA is TGTGCCAGCAGCCTACCAGGACAGGGGGTCAATGGCAATCAGCCCCAGCATTTT. It encodes CASSLPGQGVNGNQPQHF.

This clonotype was seen repeatedly, ten times or more. J is TRBJ2-5 and V is TRBV5-1; 9 nucleotides match TRBD1. V gave up 4 bases and J gave up 5 bases; unmatched junction bases: 6. Per the germline V gene, CDR1 is SGHRS and CDR2 is YFSETQ. The CDR3 contains 14 residues. CDR3 nucleotide sequence: TGCGCCAGCAGCACCTTGGGACAGGGCGAGACCCAGTACTTC. Protein sequence: CASSTLGQGETQYF.

This clonotype was detected only a few times. The chain has TRBV5-1 and TRBJ1-6; TRBD1 matches at 8 bases. From germline, CDR1 is SGHRS and CDR2 YFSETQ. Germline trimming cut 2 bases from V and 4 bases from J; bases unmatched to any gene: 8. CDR3 length equals 17 residues. The CDR3 region is CASSLGQGTTYNSPLHF. CDR3 nucleotides: TGCGCCAGCAGCTTAGGACAGGGAACGACTTATAATTCACCCCTCCACTTT.

The table lists this clonotype with a few counts. V and J are TRBV6-5 and TRBJ1-2, with no clear D. This CDR3 is built from 13 residues. With 2 bases removed from V and 4 bases from J, the gap between germline ends came to 8 bases. Germline lookup yields CDR1 MNHEY and CDR2 SVGAGI. CDR3 amino acids: CASSYRQSYGYTF. CDR3 coding DNA: TGTGCCAGCAGTTACCGGCAGAGCTATGGCTACACCTTC.

This clonotype was observed a handful of times. The V call is TRBV20-1, the J call TRBJ2-1, with 7 positions matching TRBD1. The CDR3 has 12 residues. The V gene's germline CDR1 is DFQATT and CDR2 SNEGSKA (reference sequence). V shed 4 bases and J 6 bases; nucleotides not matched to a gene: 3. CDR3 amino acids: CSAITGVNEQFF. The CDR3 nucleotides are TGCAGTGCTATAACAGGGGTCAATGAGCAGTTCTTC.

This chain's CDR3 is CASSSYSEGTDTQYF. In DNA, the CDR3 is TGTGCCAGCAGCTCGTACTCGGAGGGCACAGATACGCAGTATTTT. The chain links TRBV7-2 to TRBJ2-3; perhaps TRBD2 as D (5 bases). This CDR3 is built from 15 residues. V shed 4 bases and J shed 1 base, with 12 bases lying between them. The V gene's germline CDR1 is SGHTA and CDR2 FQGNSA.

This clonotype was detected many times. J is TRBJ2-3 and V is TRBV6-5; D gene uncertain. The germline V gene encodes CDR1 MNHEY and CDR2 SVGAGI. Trimming left V 0 bases short and J 2 bases short, with 3 bases between. This CDR3 contains 13 residues. The CDR3 region has the DNA TGTGCCAGCAGTTACTCCGACACAGATACGCAGTATTTT. It codes for CASSYSDTDTQYF.

The gene calls are TRBV5-5 and TRBJ2-5, with D uncertain. With 4 bases removed from V and 4 bases from J, the gap between germline ends came to 17 bases. Germline CDR1 SGHKS, CDR2 YYEKEE (reference sequence). CDR3 length: 15 residues. DNA of the CDR3: TGTGCCAGCAGCCCTCCCCCCGACGGAGTAGAGACCCAGTACTTC. This encodes CASSPPPDGVETQYF.

This clonotype was seen a handful of times. This chain joins TRBV27 and TRBJ2-1, with D maybe TRBD2 (5 bases). The CDR3 is made up of 17 amino acids. V lost 4 bases, J lost 4 bases, and 20 bases lay in between. Germline V gene data show CDR1 as MNHEY and CDR2 as SMNVEV (reference sequence). The DNA of the CDR3 is TGTGCCAGCAGTTCCATGAGGGAAGCTAACTCGTACAATGAGCAGTTCTTC. Amino acid sequence: CASSSMREANSYNEQFF.

This clonotype showed up just a few times. V gene TRBV7-9 combines with J gene TRBJ2-3; TRBD2 is a possible D gene (6 bases). This CDR3 has 16 amino acids. Germline loops: CDR1 SEHNR, CDR2 FQNEAQ (reference sequence). The V and J ends lost 4 bases and 3 bases respectively, with 17 bases between them. The chain's CDR3 is CASSSSGGMWTDTQYF. The CDR3 bases are TGTGCCAGCAGCTCCAGTGGGGGGATGTGGACAGATACGCAGTATTTT.

This rearrangement joins TRBV7-9 to TRBJ1-1; tentative D call: TRBD1 (5 bases). Trimming left V 5 bases short and J 9 bases short, with 22 bases between. Germline V gene lookup returns CDR1 SEHNR and CDR2 FQNEAQ (reference sequence). This CDR3 is built from 15 residues. The CDR3 DNA sequence: TGTGCCAGCAGCCCCCGGTGGGGGACTGGCGCTCAAGCTTTCTTT. This codes for CASSPRWGTGAQAFF.

The chain couples TRBV20-1 to TRBJ2-3; D possibly matches TRBD1 or TRBD2 (5 bases each). Trimming took off 0 bases at V and 1 base at J, with 11 bases between the two ends. From germline, CDR1 is DFQATT and CDR2 SNEGSKA (reference sequence). The CDR3 has 15 amino acids. The chain's CDR3 is CSARDGDHRTDTQYF. In DNA form, the CDR3 reads TGCAGTGCTAGAGACGGGGACCACCGCACAGATACGCAGTATTTT.

This clonotype was recorded a few times. The chain uses TRBV6-6 and TRBJ2-1; 9 bases line up with TRBD2. From germline, CDR1 is MNHNY and CDR2 SVGAGI (reference sequence). CDR3 size: 16 residues. Losses at the gene ends were 6 bases for V and 4 bases for J; bases not matched to a gene: 10. The CDR3 DNA sequence: TGTGCCAGCAGGTCCGGGCGGGGGGGCACTTACAATGAGCAGTTCTTC. Protein product: CASRSGRGGTYNEQFF.

This clonotype was seen a handful of times. The chain links TRBV6-4 to TRBJ2-3, with D possibly TRBD1 on 6 matching bases. V lost 11 bases and J 0 bases, leaving 12 bases between the germline ends. The CDR3 has 13 amino acids. The germline CDR1 and CDR2 sequences are MRHNA and SNTAGT. The CDR3 reads CADRTTSTDTQYF. In DNA form, the CDR3 reads TGTGCCGACAGGACGACTAGCACAGATACGCAGTATTTT.

This clonotype has more than one count but fewer than ten. The V gene is TRBV9, the J gene TRBJ1-6; D gene uncertain. This CDR3 is 15 amino acids long. Germline V lookup: CDR1 SGDLS, CDR2 YYNGEE. V dropped 0 bases and J dropped 9 bases, with 13 bases sitting between them. The chain's CDR3 is CASSVEREAISPLHF. CDR3 coding DNA: TGTGCCAGCAGCGTAGAGCGGGAAGCTATTTCACCCCTCCACTTT.

This clonotype has only a few counts. The rearrangement links TRBV30 to TRBJ2-7, with 7 positions matching TRBD1. The CDR3 totals 13 residues. In germline, CDR1 is GTSNPN, CDR2 SVGIG (reference sequence). The ends lost 5 bases at V and 9 bases at J; junction bases unmatched: 13. CDR3 sequence (DNA): TGTGCCTGGTCTAGCACAGGGGAGATGGTGCAGTACTTC. Protein sequence: CAWSSTGEMVQYF. Together with reference TRBV30 and TRBJ2-7, the CDR3 gives the full variable domain: SQTIHQWPATLVQPVGSPLSLECTVEGTSNPNLYWYRQAAGRGLQLLFYSVGIGQISSEVPQNLSASRPQDRQFILSSKKLLLSDSGFYLCAWSSTGEMVQYFGPGTRLTVT.

This clonotype has more than one count but fewer than ten. The chain couples TRBV4-2 to TRBJ1-5; perhaps TRBD1 as D (6 bases). This CDR3 spans 15 amino acids. In germline, CDR1 is LGHNA, CDR2 YNFKEQ. Deletions cut 0 bases from V and 5 bases from J, with 11 bases between. The CDR3 loop is CASSQDGGAHQPQHF. For the CDR3, the DNA is TGTGCCAGCAGCCAAGATGGGGGGGCGCATCAGCCCCAGCATTTT.

The chain joins TRBV24-1 to TRBJ2-1, with 7 bases identical to TRBD1. Germline V gene sequence: CDR1 KGHDR, CDR2 SFDVKD. V gave up 3 bases and J gave up 10 bases; unmatched junction bases: 11. This CDR3 is 15 amino acids long. The chain's CDR3 is CATSDNSEGAREQFF. For the CDR3, the DNA is TGTGCCACCAGTGATAATTCAGAGGGGGCTAGGGAGCAGTTCTTC.

The gene calls are TRBV7-2 and TRBJ1-2, with D possibly matching TRBD1 (6 bases). The CDR3 length is 15 residues. The germline gives CDR1 SGHTA, CDR2 FQGNSA. Trimming took off 6 bases at V and 4 bases at J, with 18 bases between the two ends. CDR3 amino acids: CASSFGVIQGYGYTF. The CDR3 DNA reads TGTGCCAGCAGTTTCGGTGTTATACAGGGCTATGGCTACACCTTC.

This chain links TRBV12-3 or TRBV12-4 with TRBJ2-7; D may be TRBD1 or TRBD2 (5 bases each). This CDR3 spans 12 amino acids. V was clipped by 5 bases and J by 7 bases, with 12 bases between them. CDR3 in DNA: TGTGCCAGCAGTCCCCGGGACGGAGAGCAGTACGTC. Amino acid sequence: CASSPRDGEQYV.

The CDR3 coding sequence is TGTGCCAGCAGCCATAGCAATCAGCCCCAGCATTTT. The encoded protein is CASSHSNQPQHF. The chain joins TRBV3-1 to TRBJ1-5, with D uncertain. This CDR3 comprises 12 residues. Germline V lookup: CDR1 LGHDT, CDR2 YNNKEL (reference sequence). Trimming removed 3 bases at V and 0 bases at J, with 0 bases between.

This clonotype was detected once. The chain links TRBV19 to TRBJ2-1; the D gene is possibly TRBD2 (6 bases). Trimming shortened V by 8 bases and J by 4 bases, and 12 bases separated the two germline ends. This CDR3 region has 13 residues. Germline V lookup: CDR1 LNHDA, CDR2 SQIVND (reference sequence). The DNA of the CDR3 is TGTGCCAGTTATGGGGGGAGTTACAATGAGCAGTTCTTC. Translating it yields CASYGGSYNEQFF. Variable domain in full (rest from reference TRBV19 and TRBJ2-1): DGGITQSPKYLFRKEGQNVTLSCEQNLNHDAMYWYRQDPGQGLRLIYYSQIVNDFQKGDIAEGYSVSREKKESFPLTVTSAQKNPTAFYLCASYGGSYNEQFFGPGTRLTVL.

This clonotype occurred a few times. The chain is built from TRBV7-9 and TRBJ1-4, with 7 nucleotides matching TRBD1. Germline lookup yields CDR1 SEHNR and CDR2 FQNEAQ (reference sequence). This CDR3 is built from 15 residues. J lost 1 base, V lost 4 bases, and 3 bases had no gene match. CDR3 in amino acids: CASSSRGQTNEKLFF. DNA for the CDR3: TGTGCCAGCAGCTCGAGGGGGCAAACTAATGAAAAACTGTTTTTT.

There are a few counts of this clonotype. The V call is TRBV20-1, the J call TRBJ2-3, with 12 bases aligning to TRBD2. With 5 bases clipped from V and 3 bases from J, the junction kept 9 bases outside the gene matches. Germline V gene data show CDR1 as DFQATT and CDR2 as SNEGSKA (reference sequence). CDR3 length: 16 amino acids. CDR3 coding DNA: TGCAGTGCTTCCCTCCCTAGCGGGGGGGGTACAGATACGCAGTATTTT. Its translation is CSASLPSGGGTDTQYF.

The chain combines TRBV20-1 with TRBJ2-5; 11 bases map to TRBD2. The germline V gene has CDR1 DFQATT and CDR2 SNEGSKA (reference sequence). The J segment lost 5 bases and the V segment lost 3 bases, leaving 11 bases of the junction unmatched. CDR3 size: 16 residues. The chain's CDR3 is CSARISGGAVGETQYF. CDR3 in DNA: TGCAGTGCTAGGATTAGCGGGGGGGCGGTAGGGGAGACCCAGTACTTC.

The chain has TRBV7-2 and TRBJ1-2, with 8 bases fitting TRBD1. There are 10 residues in the CDR3. J gave up 11 bases and V 11 bases, and 7 bases lay outside the gene matches. Germline-derived CDR1 and CDR2 are SGHTA and FQGNSA. Here the CDR3 reads CALDRDEYTF. In DNA form, the CDR3 reads TGTGCCCTGGACAGGGATGAATACACCTTC.

The table lists this clonotype with a few counts. The genes are TRBV5-1 and TRBJ2-5; D possibly corresponds to TRBD2 (5 bases). CDR1 and CDR2 (germline): SGHRS, YFSETQ. The CDR3 extends over 13 amino acids. Trimming took 8 bases from V and 3 from J, leaving 14 bases between them. The CDR3 sequence is CASRAGGEETQYF. In DNA form, the CDR3 reads TGCGCCAGTAGGGCGGGCGGTGAAGAGACCCAGTACTTC. Based on the CDR3 plus reference TRBV5-1 and TRBJ2-5, the full variable domain is KAGVTQTPRYLIKTRGQQVTLSCSPISGHRSVSWYQQTPGQGLQFLFEYFSETQRNKGNFPGRFSGRQFSNSRSEMNVSTLELGDSALYLCASRAGGEETQYFGPGTRLLVL.

This clonotype was observed at least ten times. The CDR3 loop is CASSFRQGMIGQETQYF. For the CDR3, the DNA is TGCGCCAGCAGCTTCAGACAGGGGATGATCGGCCAGGAGACCCAGTACTTC. This rearrangement joins TRBV5-1 to TRBJ2-5; TRBD1 agrees at 8 bases. Germline CDR1 and CDR2: SGHRS and YFSETQ. With V trimmed by 2 bases and J by 5 bases, 14 bases remained unmatched. The CDR3 covers 17 residues.